Included here is one T cell receptor beta chain sequence, with context. What it recognizes is unknown. The sample originates from a study of PD-1 blockade in classical Hodgkin lymphoma. Findings and limits, study-wide: Reported findings placed baseline TCR diversity lower in newly diagnosed patients (compared with healthy donors). What caused the repertoire differences, perhaps disease activity or prior therapy, remains undefined.

Using immunoSEQ multiplex PCR, the repertoire was profiled, and TCRdb retains in-frame clones only, with some absent. This sample carries roughly 77,000 clones, over 90% of them seen once, and the ten largest clones take about 2.6%. Time point indicated: newly diagnosed, previously untreated cHL patient sample. The authors used newly diagnosed, untreated classical Hodgkin lymphoma PBMCs as comparison. There are 15 residues in the CDR3. Trimming took 2 bases from V and 5 from J, leaving 12 bases between them. Germline-derived CDR1 and CDR2 are KGHSH and LQKENI. The J gene is TRBJ1-4, the V gene TRBV18, with a possible D match to TRBD1 (5 bases). The specimen sequenced was peripheral blood mononuclear cells (PBMCs). This clonotype was sampled from a human donor with classical Hodgkin lymphoma. The CDR3 loop is CASSPGGALNEKLFF. CDR3 DNA: TGTGCCAGCTCACCAGGCGGGGCGCTCAATGAAAAACTGTTTTTT.